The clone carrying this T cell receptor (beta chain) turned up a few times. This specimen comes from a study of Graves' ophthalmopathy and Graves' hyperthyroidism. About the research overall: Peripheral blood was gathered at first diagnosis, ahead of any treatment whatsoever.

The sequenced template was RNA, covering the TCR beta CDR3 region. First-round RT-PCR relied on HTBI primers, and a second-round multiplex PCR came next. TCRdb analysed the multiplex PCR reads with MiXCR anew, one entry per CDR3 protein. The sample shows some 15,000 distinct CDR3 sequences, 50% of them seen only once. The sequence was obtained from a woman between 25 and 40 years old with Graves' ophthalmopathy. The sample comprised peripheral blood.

CDR3 nucleotides: TGCAGTGCTTCCGGGACAGGGGGCTTTCAGCCCCAGCATTTT. Translating gives CSASGTGGFQPQHF. The chain has TRBV20-1 and TRBJ1-5, with 12 bases that match TRBD1. There are 14 residues in the CDR3. The germline V gene encodes CDR1 DFQATT and CDR2 SNEGSKA (reference sequence). The J segment lost 6 bases and the V segment lost 5 bases, leaving 5 bases of the junction unmatched.